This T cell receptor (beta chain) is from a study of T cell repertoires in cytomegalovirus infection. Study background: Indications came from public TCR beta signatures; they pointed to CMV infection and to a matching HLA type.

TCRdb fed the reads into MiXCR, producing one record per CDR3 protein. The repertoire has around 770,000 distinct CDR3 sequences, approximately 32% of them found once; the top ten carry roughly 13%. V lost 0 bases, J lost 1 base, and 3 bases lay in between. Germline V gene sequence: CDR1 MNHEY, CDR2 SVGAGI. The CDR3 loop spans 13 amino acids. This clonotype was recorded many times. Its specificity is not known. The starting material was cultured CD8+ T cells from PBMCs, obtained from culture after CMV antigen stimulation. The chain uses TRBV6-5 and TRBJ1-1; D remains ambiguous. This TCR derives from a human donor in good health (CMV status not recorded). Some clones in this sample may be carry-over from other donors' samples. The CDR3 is CASSYSANTEAFF. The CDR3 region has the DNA TGTGCCAGCAGTTACTCGGCGAACACTGAAGCTTTCTTT.